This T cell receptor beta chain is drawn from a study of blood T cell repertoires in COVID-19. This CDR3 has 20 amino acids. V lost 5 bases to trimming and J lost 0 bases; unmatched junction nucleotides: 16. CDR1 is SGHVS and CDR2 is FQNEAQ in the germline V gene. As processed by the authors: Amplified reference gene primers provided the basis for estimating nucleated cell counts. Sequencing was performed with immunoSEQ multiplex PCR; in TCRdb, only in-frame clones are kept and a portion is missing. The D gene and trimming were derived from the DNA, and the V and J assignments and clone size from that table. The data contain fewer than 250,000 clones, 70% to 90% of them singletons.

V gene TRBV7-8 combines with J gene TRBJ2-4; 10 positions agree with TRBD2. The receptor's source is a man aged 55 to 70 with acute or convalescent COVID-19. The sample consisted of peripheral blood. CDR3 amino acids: CASSRTGLAPIRLAKNIQYF. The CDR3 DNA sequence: TGTGCCAGCAGCCGAACGGGACTAGCGCCAATACGACTAGCCAAAAACATTCAGTACTTC.